This TCR beta chain was identified during a study of preoperative IRX-2 immunotherapy in early breast cancer. Treatment given: preoperative locoregional IRX-2 cytokine immunotherapy. Preoperative locoregional IRX-2 cytokine immunotherapy was tested in the phase Ib source study. Measured with immunoSEQ multiplex PCR; TCRdb has only the in-frame clones, and not every one. The table has around 88,000 clones, about nine tenths seen once. This TCR was sampled from a human donor with breast cancer. The sample here was tumor tissue, taken after IRX-2 immunotherapy.

The CDR3 sequence is CATRSSGSNQPQHF. The CDR3 nucleotides read TGTGCCACCAGGAGTTCGGGTAGCAATCAGCCCCAGCATTTT. This chain links TRBV15 with TRBJ1-5, with no clear D. The V end was cut by 6 bases, the J end by 0 bases, with 9 bases between. The CDR3 is 14 amino acids. The germline V gene encodes CDR1 LNHNV and CDR2 YYDKDF (reference sequence).